Listed here are 21 T cell receptor beta chains from one sample, sequenced in a study of cytomegalovirus exposure and HLA in healthy donors. The study ran its PCR with 60 Vbeta and 13 Jbeta primers. The protocol was immunoSEQ multiplex PCR, while the TCRdb copy is restricted to in-frame clones and leaves out a portion. The repertoire includes roughly 120,000 clones, around 80% of them detected once, and under 0.3% sits in the top ten. The sequencing input was PBMCs. The origin of the receptors is a man aged 50 to 60 in good health and CMV-seronegative.

The chain is built from TRBV19 and TRBJ2-5; no definite D call. The CDR3 has 14 residues. Trimming cost V 3 bases and J 0 bases, with 8 bases left between them. Germline CDR1 LNHDA, CDR2 SQIVND (reference sequence). As DNA, the CDR3 is TGTGCCAGTAGTATTTCGGCGGACCAAGAGACCCAGTACTTC. As protein: CASSISADQETQYF.

This sequence joins TRBV15 and TRBJ1-4; no reliable D call. V lost 1 base and J lost 8, with 8 bases in between. This CDR3 spans 13 amino acids. The germline gives CDR1 LNHNV, CDR2 YYDKDF (reference sequence). Here the CDR3 DNA reads TGTGCCACCAGCAGAGTACAGTGGGAAAAACTGTTTTTT. Its protein product is CATSRVQWEKLFF.

The gene calls are TRBV10-3 and TRBJ1-1; 8 bases agree with TRBD1. The CDR3 has 16 residues. V lost 6 bases and J lost 4; bases outside the gene matches: 13. CDR1 ENHRY and CDR2 SYGVKD come from the germline V gene. Here the CDR3 reads CAIRPDRGLLGTEAFF. In DNA form, the CDR3 reads TGTGCCATCAGGCCAGACAGGGGTCTGTTGGGCACTGAAGCTTTCTTT.

On this clone itself: The junction departs from germline at one end; a sequencing error may be responsible. V gene TRBV5-1 combines with J gene TRBJ1-2, with TRBD1 matching over 7 bases. The CDR3 spans 16 residues. CDR1 and CDR2 (germline): SGHRS, YFSETQ. CDR3 nucleotides: TGCGCCAGCACCCTCGACCCGGGGACAGCAATTTATGGCTACCCCTTC. Amino acid sequence: CASTLDPGTAIYGYPF.

V is TRBV7-2 and J is TRBJ1-1, with 9 bases aligning to TRBD1. J was trimmed by 6 bases and V by 4 bases; bases with no gene match: 9. The germline V gene has CDR1 SGHTA and CDR2 FQGNSA. The CDR3 spans 15 residues. The CDR3 nucleotides are TGTGCCAGCAGCTGGGGGACAGGGAGGATTTCTGAAGCTTTCTTT. Its translation is CASSWGTGRISEAFF.

The V and J genes are TRBV2 and TRBJ2-1; D is possibly TRBD2 (5 bases). Looked up from germline, CDR1 is SNHLY and CDR2 is FYNNEI. This CDR3 is built from 15 residues. V lost 3 bases and J lost 0, with 9 bases in between. Here the CDR3 reads CASSEGGSSYNEQFF. The CDR3 coding sequence is TGTGCCAGCAGTGAGGGTGGGAGCTCCTACAATGAGCAGTTCTTC. The full variable domain, with the rest looked up from reference TRBV2 and TRBJ2-1, is EPEVTQTPSHQVTQMGQEVILRCVPISNHLYFYWYRQILGQKVEFLVSFYNNEISEKSEIFDDQFSVERPDGSNFTLKIRSTKLEDSAMYFCASSEGGSSYNEQFFGPGTRLTVL.

The chain is built from TRBV4-2 and TRBJ2-3; possibly TRBD1 for D (5 bases). The V end lost 1 base, the J end lost 0 bases, and 20 bases lay between the germline ends. Germline CDR1 reads LGHNA; CDR2 reads YNFKEQ. The CDR3 is made up of 19 amino acids. The chain's CDR3 is CASSQVMGPQTLSTDTQYF. CDR3 coding DNA: TGTGCCAGCAGCCAAGTTATGGGGCCGCAGACCTTAAGCACAGATACGCAGTATTTT.

CDR3 DNA: TGTGCCAGCAGCCAAGAGACTAGCGGGATCGCTTGGGAAGAGACCCAGTACTTC. This gives the protein CASSQETSGIAWEETQYF. The gene calls are TRBV4-2 and TRBJ2-5, with 11 positions matching TRBD2. Germline values: CDR1 LGHNA, CDR2 YNFKEQ. The CDR3 spans 18 residues. Trimming at V came to 0 bases and at J to 3 bases, leaving 9 bases not matched to a gene.

The chain combines TRBV30 with TRBJ1-1; no clear D. This CDR3 is built from 11 residues. The V gene's germline CDR1 is GTSNPN and CDR2 SVGIG (reference sequence). The V and J ends lost 3 bases and 4 bases respectively, with 6 bases between them. CDR3 amino acids: CAWRGGTEAFF. The DNA of the CDR3 is TGTGCCTGGAGGGGAGGCACTGAAGCTTTCTTT.

The CDR3 protein is CSAIAGGPNEQYF. The CDR3 DNA reads TGCAGCGCGATAGCGGGAGGGCCCAACGAGCAGTACTTC. This rearrangement joins TRBV29-1 to TRBJ2-7; 11 bases are shared with TRBD2. This CDR3 comprises 13 residues. The germline V gene has CDR1 SQVTM and CDR2 ANQGSEA. Trimming removed 7 bases from V and 5 bases from J; junction bases left unmatched: 7.

The V call is TRBV5-1, the J call TRBJ2-1; the D gene is possibly TRBD2 (6 bases). This CDR3 has 16 amino acids. CDR1 and CDR2 (germline): SGHRS, YFSETQ. V lost 3 bases and J 8 bases, leaving 21 bases between the germline ends. For the CDR3, the DNA is TGCGCCAGCAGCTCCCGCCGGCGGGGACTTGGCGATGAGCAGTTCTTC. Translated, it gives CASSSRRRGLGDEQFF.

CDR3 in DNA: TGTGCCAGCAGCTCGGACAGGGGTAGTCACCAGCCCCAGCATTTT. It codes for CASSSDRGSHQPQHF. The gene calls are TRBV7-2 and TRBJ1-5, with 9 bases lining up with TRBD1. Germline V gene lookup returns CDR1 SGHTA and CDR2 FQGNSA. CDR3 length: 15 residues. Trimming took 4 bases from V and 7 from J; bases not matched to a gene: 8.

The rearrangement uses TRBV19 and TRBJ2-6; 9 bases are shared with TRBD2. CDR1 is LNHDA, CDR2 SQIVND, per germline (reference sequence). This CDR3 is 15 amino acids long. Trimming at V came to 8 bases and at J to 0 bases, leaving 2 bases not matched to a gene. CDR3: CASSSGISGANVLTF. The CDR3 bases are TGTGCCAGTTCTAGCGGGATCTCTGGGGCCAACGTCCTGACTTTC. The variable domain in full, with the rest retrieved from reference TRBV19 and TRBJ2-6, is DGGITQSPKYLFRKEGQNVTLSCEQNLNHDAMYWYRQDPGQGLRLIYYSQIVNDFQKGDIAEGYSVSREKKESFPLTVTSAQKNPTAFYLCASSSGISGANVLTFGAGSRLTVL.

V and J are TRBV18 and TRBJ2-1; TRBD2 matches at 9 bases. V shed 2 bases, J shed 1 base, and the junction held 6 bases outside the gene matches. The CDR3 consists of 17 residues. Germline lookup yields CDR1 KGHSH and CDR2 LQKENI. CDR3 bases: TGTGCCAGCTCACCAATTGTCCTAGCGGGATCCTACAATGAGCAGTTCTTC. Its translation is CASSPIVLAGSYNEQFF.

The chain couples TRBV28 to TRBJ2-7, with 8 bases that match TRBD2. The germline V gene encodes CDR1 MDHEN and CDR2 SYDVKM. The CDR3 totals 15 residues. V trimming: 2 bases; J trimming: 12 bases; junction bases outside the gene matches: 15. CDR3 nucleotides: TGTGCCAGCAGTTTAGGTTCTAGCGGGCGACCGATCGCGTACTTC. It translates to CASSLGSSGRPIAYF. The full variable domain, in which reference TRBV28 and TRBJ2-7 provide the parts outside the CDR3, is DVKVTQSSRYLVKRTGEKVFLECVQDMDHENMFWYRQDPGLGLRLIYFSYDVKMKEKGDIPEGYSVSREKKERFSLILESASTNQTSMYLCASSLGSSGRPIAYFGPGTRLTVT.

The V gene is TRBV18, the J gene TRBJ1-1; D is uncertain. The CDR3 loop spans 15 amino acids. Germline V lookup: CDR1 KGHSH, CDR2 LQKENI. Trimming removed 3 bases from V and 2 bases from J, with 13 bases in between. The CDR3, as DNA: TGTGCCAGCTCACCGGGCGTTGGCGTTAACACTGAAGCTTTCTTT. It translates to CASSPGVGVNTEAFF.

The rearrangement joins TRBV9 to TRBJ2-2, with a tentative D call TRBD2 (6 bases). There are 16 residues in the CDR3. V dropped 0 bases and J dropped 7 bases, with 16 bases sitting between them. Germline V lookup: CDR1 SGDLS, CDR2 YYNGEE. CDR3 region: CASSVAIGGVDGELFF. In DNA form, the CDR3 reads TGTGCCAGCAGCGTAGCTATTGGAGGGGTGGACGGGGAGCTGTTTTTT.

This clone was observed a few times. V gene TRBV5-5 combines with J gene TRBJ1-4; 12 bases fit TRBD1. Per the germline V gene, CDR1 is SGHKS and CDR2 is YYEKEE (reference sequence). After removal of 4 bases from V and 8 bases from J, the junction contained 9 bases not matched to a gene. The CDR3 is 16 residues long. The CDR3 coding sequence is TGTGCCAGCAGCCAGGGGACAGGGGGCCGGGACGAAAAACTGTTTTTT. It is translated as CASSQGTGGRDEKLFF.

The J gene is TRBJ2-3, the V gene TRBV4-1; 12 bases are a match to TRBD2. The V gene's germline CDR1 is MGHRA and CDR2 YSYEKL. J lost 3 bases, V lost 1 base, and 2 bases had no gene match. This CDR3 comprises 16 residues. The CDR3 protein is CASSQVLAGGTDTQYF. The CDR3 DNA follows: TGCGCCAGCAGCCAAGTGCTAGCGGGGGGGACAGATACGCAGTATTTT.

The chain carries TRBV5-1 and TRBJ2-3; TRBD1 aligns across 10 bases. Per germline, CDR1 SGHRS and CDR2 YFSETQ. V lost 2 bases, J lost 4 bases, and 4 bases stayed unmatched. The CDR3 sequence is 15 residues long. The CDR3: CASSFDRGLADTQYF. The DNA of the CDR3 is TGCGCCAGCAGCTTCGACAGGGGGCTGGCAGATACGCAGTATTTT.

This clone was detected once. V is TRBV5-4 and J is TRBJ2-1, with 11 positions matching TRBD2. The CDR3 length is 16 residues. Germline V gene lookup returns CDR1 SGHNT and CDR2 YYREEE (reference sequence). The J segment lost 5 bases and the V segment lost 5 bases, leaving 9 bases of the junction unmatched. This chain's CDR3 is CASRRKPGLADNEQFF. CDR3 sequence (DNA): TGTGCCAGCAGAAGAAAACCGGGACTAGCGGACAATGAGCAGTTCTTC.